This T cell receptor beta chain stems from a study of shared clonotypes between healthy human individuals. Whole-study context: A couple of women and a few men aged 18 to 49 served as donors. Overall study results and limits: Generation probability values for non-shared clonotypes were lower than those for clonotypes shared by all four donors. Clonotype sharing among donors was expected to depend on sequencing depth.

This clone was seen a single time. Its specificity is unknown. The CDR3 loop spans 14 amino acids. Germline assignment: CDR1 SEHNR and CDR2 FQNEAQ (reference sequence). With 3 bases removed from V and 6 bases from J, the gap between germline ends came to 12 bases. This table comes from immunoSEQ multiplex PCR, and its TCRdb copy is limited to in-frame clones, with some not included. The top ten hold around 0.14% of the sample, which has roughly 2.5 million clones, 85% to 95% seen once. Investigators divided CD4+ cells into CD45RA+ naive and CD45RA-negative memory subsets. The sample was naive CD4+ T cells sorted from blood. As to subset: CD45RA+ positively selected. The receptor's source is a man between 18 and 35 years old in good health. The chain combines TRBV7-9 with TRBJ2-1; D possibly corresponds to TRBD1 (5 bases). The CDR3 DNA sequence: TGTGCCAGCAGCTTGTTCCAGGGAAGCAATGAGCAGTTCTTC. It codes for CASSLFQGSNEQFF. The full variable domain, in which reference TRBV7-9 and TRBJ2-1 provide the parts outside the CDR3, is DTGVSQNPRHKITKRGQNVTFRCDPISEHNRLYWYRQTLGQGPEFLTYFQNEAQLEKSRLLSDRFSAERPKGSFSTLEIQRTEQGDSAMYLCASSLFQGSNEQFFGPGTRLTVL.